These T cell receptor beta chains were read from a single sample in a study of blood T cell repertoires in COVID-19. Clones were sequenced by immunoSEQ multiplex PCR, and TCRdb holds only the in-frame ones, with some missing. The sample carries 250,000 to 350,000 clones, just over 85% recorded once. Sequenced input: PBMCs or T cells enriched from blood (not recorded which). The receptors stem from a woman aged 18-29 years who had recovered from COVID-19. Each CDR3 is given with its conserved first and last residue. D genes are given only for firm matches. Clone size is shown for a subset of rows, as once, few, many or a class of expanded clone.

CDR3	DNA	V	J	D	length	size
CASGFSASSYEQYF	TGTGCTAGTGGCTTTAGCGCTAGCTCCTACGAGCAGTACTTC	TRBV12-5	TRBJ2-7	-	14	-
CASSEVWREAFF	TGCGCCAGCAGTGAGGTTTGGAGGGAAGCTTTCTTT	TRBV10-2	TRBJ1-1	-	12	-
CASSQSSGVTYNEQFF	TGTGCCAGCAGCCAGTCTAGCGGGGTTACCTACAATGAGCAGTTCTTC	TRBV3-1/TRBV3-2	TRBJ2-1	TRBD2	16	few
CAWADRSDQPQHF	TGTGCCTGGGCTGACAGGTCCGATCAGCCCCAGCATTTT	TRBV30	TRBJ1-5	-	13	few
CGTTPSSYNEQFF	TGCGGGACTACTCCGAGCTCCTACAATGAGCAGTTCTTC	TRBV10-1	TRBJ2-1	-	13	-
CASSQGIVGRGYTF	TGCGCCAGCAGCCAAGGGATAGTAGGGAGGGGCTACACCTTC	TRBV4-1	TRBJ1-2	-	14	-
CASSALNRDRSYSNQPQHF	TGTGCCAGCAGCGCGCTAAACCGGGACAGGAGTTATTCCAATCAGCCCCAGCATTTT	TRBV21-1	TRBJ1-5	-	19	-
CASSLGQGSHRPYNEQFF	TGTGCCAGCAGCTTAGGACAGGGGTCTCATCGACCCTACAATGAGCAGTTCTTC	TRBV13	TRBJ2-1	TRBD1	18	-
CAWSVATYTDTQYF	TGTGCCTGGAGTGTAGCCACTTACACAGATACGCAGTATTTT	TRBV30	TRBJ2-3	-	14	-
CAWSAMTLNQPQHF	TGTGCCTGGAGCGCTATGACACTCAATCAGCCCCAGCATTTT	TRBV30	TRBJ1-5	-	14	-
CASSVAGGSQETQYF	TGTGCCAGCAGCGTAGCGGGGGGCTCACAAGAGACCCAGTACTTC	TRBV9	TRBJ2-5	-	15	-
CASSLGGQGAGNTIYF	TGTGCCAGCAGCTTGGGGGGACAGGGGGCTGGAAACACCATATATTTT	TRBV7-6	TRBJ1-3	TRBD1	16	-
CASSQSVPLGHSKNIQYF	TGCGCCAGCAGTCAATCGGTCCCGTTGGGACACAGCAAAAACATTCAGTACTTC	TRBV23-1	TRBJ2-4	-	18	-
CAIGTGGGYTF	TGTGCCATAGGGACAGGGGGCGGCTACACCTTC	TRBV10-3	TRBJ1-2	TRBD1	11	once
CASSPRGDSISNQPQHF	TGTGCCAGCTCACCCCGCGGGGACAGTATTAGCAATCAGCCCCAGCATTTT	TRBV18	TRBJ1-5	TRBD1	17	-
CSASARRDSFSEQYF	TGCAGTGCTAGTGCCCGCCGGGACAGTTTCTCCGAGCAGTACTTC	TRBV20-1	TRBJ2-7	TRBD1	15	-
CASSQASRDRGPGNTEAFF	TGTGCCAGCAGCCAAGCATCCCGGGACAGGGGTCCGGGGAACACTGAAGCTTTCTTT	TRBV4-2	TRBJ1-1	TRBD1	19	-
CAGGGGSHNEKLFF	TGTGCCGGCGGAGGAGGCAGTCATAATGAAAAACTGTTTTTT	TRBV19	TRBJ1-4	-	14	once
CASKDRGRRTEGEQFF	TGTGCCAGCAAGGACAGGGGGCGTCGAACCGAGGGTGAGCAGTTCTTC	TRBV7-9	TRBJ2-1	TRBD1	16	-
CASSEQDEKLFF	TGTGCCAGCAGTGAGCAGGATGAAAAACTGTTTTTT	TRBV25-1	TRBJ1-4	-	12	-
CATSEGGQPNEKLFF	TGTGCCACCAGTGAAGGAGGACAGCCTAATGAAAAACTGTTTTTT	TRBV24-1	TRBJ1-4	-	15	-
CASSLGSGSYEQYF	TGTGCCAGCAGCTTGGGTAGCGGGAGTTACGAGCAGTACTTC	TRBV5-6	TRBJ2-7	TRBD2	14	-
CASSLGAGYHEQYF	TGTGCCAGCAGCTTAGGTGCAGGGTACCACGAGCAGTACTTC	TRBV7-9	TRBJ2-7	-	14	-
CASSLSSQGGYNEQFF	TGTGCCAGCAGTTTGTCCTCGCAGGGAGGGTACAATGAGCAGTTCTTC	TRBV27	TRBJ2-1	TRBD2	16	-
CASSLRDRNTGELFF	TGTGCCAGCTCACTCCGGGACAGGAACACCGGGGAGCTGTTTTTT	TRBV18	TRBJ2-2	TRBD1	15	-
CASSSPTVNTEAFF	TGTGCCAGCAGCTCCCCGACAGTTAACACTGAAGCTTTCTTT	TRBV7-8	TRBJ1-1	-	14	-
CASSSPFLFKYNSPLHF	TGTGCCAGCAGTTCTCCTTTCCTCTTTAAATATAATTCACCCCTCCACTTT	TRBV28	TRBJ1-6	-	17	-
CASSIQGGNFYEQYF	TGTGCCAGCAGCATACAAGGGGGAAACTTCTACGAGCAGTACTTC	TRBV5-4	TRBJ2-7	-	15	-
CASSPQGMNTEAFF	TGTGCCAGCAGCCCACAGGGGATGAACACTGAAGCTTTCTTT	TRBV11-3	TRBJ1-1	TRBD1	14	-
CAISESGTSGGAEETQYF	TGTGCCATCAGTGAGTCGGGGACTAGCGGGGGGGCTGAAGAGACCCAGTACTTC	TRBV10-3	TRBJ2-5	TRBD2	18	-
CASSRFNAGGREGYTF	TGTGCCAGCAGTAGATTCAACGCCGGGGGGAGAGAGGGCTACACCTTC	TRBV7-9	TRBJ1-2	-	16	-
CASSYRRPVGAEAFF	TGTGCCAGCAGTTACCGGAGACCAGTCGGAGCTGAAGCTTTCTTT	TRBV6-5	TRBJ1-1	-	15	-
CASSPTGDGYTF	TGTGCCAGCTCACCAACAGGAGATGGCTACACCTTC	TRBV18	TRBJ1-2	-	12	-
CASSSGNIQYF	TGTGCCAGCAGTTCAGGAAACATTCAGTACTTC	TRBV6-5	TRBJ2-4	-	11	-
CAWSAGVPMDREGSPLHF	TGTGCCTGGAGCGCAGGAGTACCTATGGACCGGGAGGGCTCACCCCTCCACTTT	TRBV30	TRBJ1-6	-	18	-
CASSVDMSETQYF	TGTGCCAGCAGTGTGGACATGAGTGAGACCCAGTACTTC	TRBV2	TRBJ2-5	-	13	once
CASSQVTQGIGQPQHF	TGCGCCAGCAGCCAAGTAACACAGGGTATTGGTCAGCCCCAGCATTTT	TRBV4-1	TRBJ1-5	-	16	-
CAFPRAGTGELFF	TGTGCCTTCCCCCGGGCAGGGACCGGGGAGCTGTTTTTT	TRBV30	TRBJ2-2	-	13	-
CATSDRTTGGNQPQHF	TGTGCCACCAGTGACCGAACGACAGGGGGCAACCAGCCCCAGCATTTT	TRBV24-1	TRBJ1-5	TRBD1	16	-
CASSYRGKASEAFF	TGTGCCAGCAGCTACAGGGGGAAAGCTTCTGAAGCTTTCTTT	TRBV14	TRBJ1-1	TRBD1	14	-
CASSHAGTRQYEQYF	TGCGCCAGCAGCCACGCCGGGACTAGACAGTACGAGCAGTACTTC	TRBV5-1	TRBJ2-7	TRBD2	15	few